The 26 T cell receptor beta chains presented below share a single source sample, sequenced in a study of cytomegalovirus exposure and HLA in healthy donors. Amplification used 60 Vbeta primers and 13 Jbeta primers. Measured with immunoSEQ multiplex PCR; TCRdb has only the in-frame clones, and not every one. Here the sample spans approximately 110,000 clones, 74% being singletons. The source material was PBMCs. Receptors originate from a woman aged 50 to 60 in good health and CMV-seropositive.

The chain uses TRBV6-5 and TRBJ2-5; tentative D call: TRBD2 (6 bases). Trimming cost V 0 bases and J 5 bases, with 13 bases left between them. This CDR3 is built from 15 residues. Germline loops: CDR1 MNHEY, CDR2 SVGAGI. The CDR3 DNA follows: TGTGCCAGCAGTTACTCGGTCAGGGCGGGGGAGACCCAGTACTTC. Residues: CASSYSVRAGETQYF.

This clone was counted only a few times. V and J are TRBV5-4 and TRBJ1-6; 10 nucleotides match TRBD1. This CDR3 spans 16 amino acids. Trimming cost V 3 bases and J 7 bases; bases outside gene matches: 7. CDR1 is SGHNT and CDR2 is YYREEE in the germline V gene (reference sequence). The CDR3 loop is CASSSGPGQGNSPLHF. CDR3 nucleotide sequence: TGTGCCAGCAGCTCAGGACCGGGACAGGGGAATTCACCCCTCCACTTT.

The CDR3 DNA sequence: TGCACCAGAATGGACAGGAGCTCCTATAATTCACCCCTCCACTTT. It translates to CTRMDRSSYNSPLHF. The chain links TRBV1 to TRBJ1-6; TRBD1, the table's D call, lacks a check against the DNA. TRBV1 is a documented pseudogene. This CDR3 contains 15 residues.

The rearrangement links TRBV18 to TRBJ1-2; 10 bases line up with TRBD1. Germline V lookup: CDR1 KGHSH, CDR2 LQKENI. CDR3 size: 14 residues. J lost 2 bases, V lost 10 bases, and 7 bases had no gene match. The CDR3 is CATKPGQGNYGYTF. The DNA for the CDR3 is TGTGCCACCAAACCGGGACAGGGGAACTATGGCTACACCTTC.

The genes are TRBV6-5 and TRBJ1-2; 7 nucleotides agree with TRBD1. Unmatched junction bases numbered 8, after V lost 6 bases and J lost 1 base. Per the germline V gene, CDR1 is MNHEY and CDR2 is SVGAGI. The CDR3 spans 15 residues. CDR3 sequence: CASRREDRFNYGYTF. DNA for the CDR3: TGTGCCAGCAGAAGAGAGGACAGGTTTAACTATGGCTACACCTTC.

In this sample, this clone turned up a few times. This chain connects TRBV9 to TRBJ2-1, with 15 bases lining up with TRBD2. The ends lost 6 bases at V and 4 bases at J; junction bases unmatched: 5. The CDR3 extends over 16 amino acids. Germline V gives CDR1 SGDLS, CDR2 YYNGEE. CDR3 protein: CASTGGTSGGYNEQFF. CDR3 sequence (DNA): TGTGCCAGCACCGGAGGGACTAGCGGGGGGTACAATGAGCAGTTCTTC.

This chain connects TRBV21-1 to TRBJ2-5; the tabulated D call, TRBD1, remains unverified against the DNA. TRBV21-1 represents a pseudogene. CDR3 length: 16 amino acids. The CDR3 is CASSKGRQGARETQYF. The CDR3 DNA is TGTGCCAGCAGCAAAGGGAGACAGGGGGCGCGGGAGACCCAGTACTTC.

J is TRBJ2-4 and V is TRBV6-5; D perhaps matches TRBD2 (5 bases). Germline V lookup: CDR1 MNHEY, CDR2 SVGAGI. The CDR3 runs to 15 residues. V gave up 5 bases and J gave up 0 bases, with 11 bases separating them. The CDR3 nucleotides read TGTGCCAGCAGTGCTGGCGGACTAGCCAAAAACATTCAGTACTTC. Residues: CASSAGGLAKNIQYF.

V is TRBV5-1 and J is TRBJ1-1; D is unclear. This CDR3 contains 14 residues. Between the trimmed V and J ends, which lost 0 bases and 0 bases, there was a span of 6 bases. Germline CDR1 and CDR2: SGHRS and YFSETQ. The CDR3 nucleotides are TGCGCCAGCAGCTTGGACACCATGAACACTGAAGCTTTCTTT. Translation: CASSLDTMNTEAFF.

The V and J genes are TRBV7-8 and TRBJ2-3; D is possibly TRBD1 (5 bases). The CDR3 length is 15 residues. V dropped 7 bases and J dropped 0 bases, with 14 bases sitting between them. Germline CDR1 SGHVS, CDR2 FQNEAQ. This CDR3 reads CASKAGRLSTDTQYF. CDR3 coding DNA: TGTGCCAGCAAGGCAGGGCGTCTAAGCACAGATACGCAGTATTTT.

The chain combines TRBV9 with TRBJ2-7; the match to TRBD2 covers 8 bases. CDR3 length: 14 residues. Germline CDR1 reads SGDLS; CDR2 reads YYNGEE. V shed 4 bases, J shed 6 bases, and the junction held 9 bases outside the gene matches. The CDR3 is CASSPPGGGGEQYF. The DNA for the CDR3 is TGTGCCAGCAGCCCACCGGGGGGGGGCGGCGAGCAGTACTTC.

This clone was observed a few times. The V call is TRBV29-1, the J call TRBJ1-1; D is ambiguous. This CDR3 spans 11 amino acids. In germline, CDR1 is SQVTM, CDR2 ANQGSEA. Between the trimmed V and J ends, which lost 4 bases and 1 base, there was a span of 4 bases. CDR3 protein: CSVVQNTEAFF. DNA for the CDR3: TGCAGCGTTGTTCAGAACACTGAAGCTTTCTTT.

The chain links TRBV7-2 to TRBJ2-5; tentative D call: TRBD1 (5 bases). V lost 2 bases and J lost 4, with 17 bases in between. CDR1 and CDR2 (germline): SGHTA, FQGNSA. The CDR3 contains 16 residues. As DNA, the CDR3 is TGTGCCAGCAGCTTATTAGTGGGGCGATTGCTAGAGACCCAGTACTTC. Protein product: CASSLLVGRLLETQYF.

The chain uses TRBV11-3 and TRBJ2-3, with D maybe TRBD1 (5 bases). The CDR3 runs to 18 residues. Trimming left V 3 bases short and J 2 bases short, with 21 bases between. Germline CDR1 reads SGHNT; CDR2 reads YENEEA. The CDR3 DNA sequence: TGTGCCAGCAGCTTGAGTCGGTGGGGCGAGTTTACCACAGATACGCAGTATTTT. Translated, it gives CASSLSRWGEFTTDTQYF.

Only a few counts were recorded for this clone. The rearrangement joins TRBV18 to TRBJ1-2; perhaps TRBD1 as D (6 bases). CDR1 and CDR2 from the germline V gene are KGHSH and LQKENI. The V and J ends lost 4 bases and 13 bases respectively, with 16 bases between them. This CDR3 region has 12 residues. CDR3 DNA: TGTGCCAGCTCACTTCGGACAGAGATAATCACCTTC. As protein: CASSLRTEIITF.

CDR3 protein: CASSQGQGHSYGYTF. The CDR3 nucleotides are TGCGCCAGCAGCCAAGGTCAGGGACACTCCTATGGCTACACCTTC. The chain is built from TRBV4-3 and TRBJ1-2, with D maybe TRBD1 (6 bases). The germline V gene encodes CDR1 LGHNA and CDR2 YSLEER. CDR3 length: 15 residues. Trimming removed 1 base at V and 4 bases at J, with 13 bases between.

The chain links TRBV28 to TRBJ1-4; 9 bases line up with TRBD1. In germline, CDR1 is MDHEN, CDR2 SYDVKM. The CDR3 runs 14 residues. V lost 5 bases, J lost 6 bases, and 4 bases stayed unmatched. The CDR3 DNA reads as TGTGCCAGCAGTCAGGGACAGGGAGATGAAAAACTGTTTTTT. It encodes CASSQGQGDEKLFF.

V usage is TRBV30 and J usage is TRBJ1-2, with no clear D. CDR3 length: 12 residues. V lost 3 bases to trimming and J lost 4 bases, with 9 bases between them. Germline CDR1 reads GTSNPN; CDR2 reads SVGIG (reference sequence). The CDR3 reads CAWSRQTYGYTF. The CDR3 coding sequence is TGTGCCTGGAGCAGGCAGACCTATGGCTACACCTTC.

This sequence joins TRBV5-1 and TRBJ2-2; D is possibly TRBD2 (5 bases). This CDR3 comprises 16 residues. With 6 bases removed from V and 2 bases from J, the gap between germline ends came to 17 bases. Germline CDR1 is SGHRS and CDR2 is YFSETQ. The CDR3 sequence: CASNSGIGDNTGELFF. CDR3 bases: TGCGCCAGCAACTCTGGAATCGGGGATAACACCGGGGAGCTGTTTTTT. Using reference TRBV5-1 and TRBJ2-2 for the parts outside the CDR3, the full variable domain is KAGVTQTPRYLIKTRGQQVTLSCSPISGHRSVSWYQQTPGQGLQFLFEYFSETQRNKGNFPGRFSGRQFSNSRSEMNVSTLELGDSALYLCASNSGIGDNTGELFFGEGSRLTVL.

This chain uses TRBV5-4 with TRBJ1-2; D gene uncertain. V was shortened by 3 bases and J by 0 bases, with 12 bases between the two germline ends. Germline V gene sequence: CDR1 SGHNT, CDR2 YYREEE (reference sequence). CDR3 length: 15 amino acids. The CDR3, as DNA: TGTGCCAGCAGCTCGAGGACGGGAGCTAACTATGGCTACACCTTC. Translated, it gives CASSSRTGANYGYTF. The entire variable domain, with the rest obtained from reference TRBV5-4 and TRBJ1-2, is as follows: ETGVTQSPTHLIKTRGQQVTLRCSSQSGHNTVSWYQQALGQGPQFIFQYYREEENGRGNFPPRFSGLQFPNYSSELNVNALELDDSALYLCASSSRTGANYGYTFGSGTRLTVV.

The genes are TRBV5-6 and TRBJ2-6, with 7 positions matching TRBD1. Per the germline V gene, CDR1 is SGHDT and CDR2 is YYEEEE. This CDR3 is built from 16 residues. Trimming cost V 1 base and J 4 bases; bases outside gene matches: 5. CDR3 DNA sequence: TGTGCCAGCAGCTTGTTACCAGGGGGAGGGGCCAACGTCCTGACTTTC. Translation: CASSLLPGGGANVLTF. The whole variable domain, remainder taken from reference TRBV5-6 and TRBJ2-6, is DAGVTQSPTHLIKTRGQQVTLRCSPKSGHDTVSWYQQALGQGPQFIFQYYEEEERQRGNFPDRFSGHQFPNYSSELNVNALLLGDSALYLCASSLLPGGGANVLTFGAGSRLTVL.

The chain has TRBV28 and TRBJ2-3; 10 bases match TRBD1. CDR1 and CDR2 (germline): MDHEN, SYDVKM. V gave up 6 bases and J gave up 3 bases; unmatched junction bases: 15. The CDR3 totals 18 residues. For the CDR3, the DNA is TGTGCCAGCAGGCTCGGGACAGGGGACCACGGGGAAACAGATACGCAGTATTTT. It yields the protein CASRLGTGDHGETDTQYF.

The V call is TRBV7-2, the J call TRBJ2-2, with a possible D match to TRBD1 (5 bases). Looked up from germline, CDR1 is SGHTA and CDR2 is FQGNSA. V dropped 5 bases and J dropped 2 bases, with 9 bases sitting between them. CDR3 length: 14 residues. The CDR3 reads CASSPGQNTGELFF. For the CDR3, the DNA is TGTGCCAGCAGCCCCGGACAAAACACCGGGGAGCTGTTTTTT.

V usage is TRBV6-6 and J usage is TRBJ2-5; TRBD1 aligns across 7 bases. Germline V gives CDR1 MNHNY, CDR2 SVGAGI (reference sequence). The CDR3 contains 14 residues. J was trimmed by 5 bases and V by 4 bases; bases with no gene match: 7. The CDR3 sequence: CASSFTGQWETQYF. As DNA, the CDR3 is TGTGCCAGCAGTTTCACGGGACAGTGGGAGACCCAGTACTTC.

Comments on this clone: Other DNA sequences in the sample encode the same CDR3. The chain combines TRBV5-6 with TRBJ2-3, with a weak D call TRBD1 (6 bases). Germline values: CDR1 SGHDT, CDR2 YYEEEE. There are 14 residues in the CDR3. V lost 6 bases, J lost 5 bases, and 16 bases lay in between. CDR3 amino acids: CASTKGVAGDTQYF. The DNA for the CDR3 is TGTGCCAGCACCAAGGGGGTAGCAGGAGATACGCAGTATTTT.

The genes are TRBV9 and TRBJ1-1; the D gene is possibly TRBD1 (6 bases). The CDR3 totals 15 residues. Trimming left V 0 bases short and J 1 base short, with 10 bases between. CDR1 is SGDLS, CDR2 YYNGEE, per germline. Here the CDR3 reads CASSVDDRRNTEAFF. CDR3 nucleotide sequence: TGTGCCAGCAGCGTAGACGACAGGAGGAACACTGAAGCTTTCTTT. Together with reference TRBV9 and TRBJ1-1, the CDR3 gives the full variable domain: DSGVTQTPKHLITATGQRVTLRCSPRSGDLSVYWYQQSLDQGLQFLIQYYNGEERAKGNILERFSAQQFPDLHSELNLSSLELGDSALYFCASSVDDRRNTEAFFGQGTRLTVV.